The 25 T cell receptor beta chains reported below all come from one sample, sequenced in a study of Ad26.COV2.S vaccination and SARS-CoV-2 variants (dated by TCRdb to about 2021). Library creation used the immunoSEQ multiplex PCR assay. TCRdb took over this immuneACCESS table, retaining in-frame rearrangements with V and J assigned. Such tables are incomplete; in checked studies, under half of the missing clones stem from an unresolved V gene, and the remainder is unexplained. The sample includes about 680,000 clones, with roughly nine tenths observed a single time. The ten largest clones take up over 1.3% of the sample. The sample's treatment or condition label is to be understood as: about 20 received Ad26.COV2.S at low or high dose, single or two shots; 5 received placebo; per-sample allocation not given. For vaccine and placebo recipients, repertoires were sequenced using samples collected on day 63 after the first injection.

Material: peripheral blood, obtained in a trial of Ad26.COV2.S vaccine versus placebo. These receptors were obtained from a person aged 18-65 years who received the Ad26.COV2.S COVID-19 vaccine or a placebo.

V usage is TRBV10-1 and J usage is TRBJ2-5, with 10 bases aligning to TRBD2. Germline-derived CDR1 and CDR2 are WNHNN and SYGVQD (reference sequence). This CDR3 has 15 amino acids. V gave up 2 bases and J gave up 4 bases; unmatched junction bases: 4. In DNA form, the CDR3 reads TGCGCCAGCAGTGAGCGTCTAGCGGGAGTAGAGACCCAGTACTTC. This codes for CASSERLAGVETQYF.

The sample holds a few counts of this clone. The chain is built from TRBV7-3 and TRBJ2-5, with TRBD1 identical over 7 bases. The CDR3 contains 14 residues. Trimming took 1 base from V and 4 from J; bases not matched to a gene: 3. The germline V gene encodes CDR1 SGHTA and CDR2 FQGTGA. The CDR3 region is CASSLRPGGETQYF. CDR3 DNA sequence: TGTGCCAGCAGCTTAAGGCCAGGGGGAGAGACCCAGTACTTC.

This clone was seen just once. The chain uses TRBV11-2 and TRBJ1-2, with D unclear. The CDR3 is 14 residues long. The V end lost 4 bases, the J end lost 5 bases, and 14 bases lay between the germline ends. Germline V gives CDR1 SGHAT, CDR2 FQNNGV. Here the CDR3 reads CASSSPRVLYGYTF. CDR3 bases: TGTGCCAGCAGCTCCCCCCGGGTGCTATATGGCTACACCTTC.

The CDR3 nucleotides are TGTGCCAGCAGTGGGAGGGACGGCGGTACGGGTGACGGGCAGTACTTC. This gives the protein CASSGRDGGTGDGQYF. The V and J genes are TRBV2 and TRBJ2-7, with a tentative D call TRBD2 (6 bases). CDR3 size: 16 residues. Germline-derived CDR1 and CDR2 are SNHLY and FYNNEI. V was trimmed by 4 bases and J by 9 bases, leaving 25 bases between them.

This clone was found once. The CDR3 loop reads CATQAGTNEKLFF. The CDR3 bases are TGTGCGACCCAAGCGGGTACTAATGAAAAACTGTTTTTT. The chain couples TRBV6-5 to TRBJ1-4; D uncertain. CDR3 length equals 13 residues. Germline V gives CDR1 MNHEY, CDR2 SVGAGI.

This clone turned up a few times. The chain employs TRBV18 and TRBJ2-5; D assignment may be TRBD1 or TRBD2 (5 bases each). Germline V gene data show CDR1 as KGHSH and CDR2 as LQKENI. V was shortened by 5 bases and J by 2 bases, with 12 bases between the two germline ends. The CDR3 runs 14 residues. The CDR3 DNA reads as TGTGCCAGCTCAACCCGGGACGGACAAGAGACCCAGTACTTC. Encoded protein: CASSTRDGQETQYF.

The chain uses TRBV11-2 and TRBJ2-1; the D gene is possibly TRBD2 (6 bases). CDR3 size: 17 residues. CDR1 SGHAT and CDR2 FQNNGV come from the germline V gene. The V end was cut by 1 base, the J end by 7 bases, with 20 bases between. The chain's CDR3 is CASSLGQAWGGGNEQFF. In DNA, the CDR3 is TGTGCCAGCAGCTTAGGGCAAGCGTGGGGAGGCGGGAATGAGCAGTTCTTC.

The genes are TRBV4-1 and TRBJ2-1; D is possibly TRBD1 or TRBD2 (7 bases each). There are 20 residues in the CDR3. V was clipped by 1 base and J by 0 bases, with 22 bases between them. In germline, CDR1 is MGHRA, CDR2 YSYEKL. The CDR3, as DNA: TGCGCCAGCAGCCAAGGGACTAGAGGTACAGGGGAGAGCTCCTACAATGAGCAGTTCTTC. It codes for CASSQGTRGTGESSYNEQFF.

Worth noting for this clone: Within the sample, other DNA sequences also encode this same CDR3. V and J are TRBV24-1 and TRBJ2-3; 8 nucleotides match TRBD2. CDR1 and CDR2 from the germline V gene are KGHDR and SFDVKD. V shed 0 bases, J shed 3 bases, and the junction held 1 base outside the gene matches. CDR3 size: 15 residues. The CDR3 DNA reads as TGTGCCACCAGTGATTTGCCGGGAGGGACAGATACGCAGTATTTT. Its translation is CATSDLPGGTDTQYF.

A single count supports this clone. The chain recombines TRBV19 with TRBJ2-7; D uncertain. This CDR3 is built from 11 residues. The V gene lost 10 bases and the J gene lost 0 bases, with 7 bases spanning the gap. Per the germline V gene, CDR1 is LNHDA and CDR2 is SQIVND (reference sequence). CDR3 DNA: TGTGCCACCTATCACTCCTACGAGCAGTACTTC. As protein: CATYHSYEQYF.

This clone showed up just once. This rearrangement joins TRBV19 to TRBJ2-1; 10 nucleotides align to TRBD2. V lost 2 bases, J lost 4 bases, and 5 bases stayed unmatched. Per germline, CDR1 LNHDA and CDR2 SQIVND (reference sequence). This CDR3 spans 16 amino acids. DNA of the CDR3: TGTGCCAGTAGTATATCTAGCGGGGGTGGTTACAATGAGCAGTTCTTC. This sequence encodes CASSISSGGGYNEQFF.

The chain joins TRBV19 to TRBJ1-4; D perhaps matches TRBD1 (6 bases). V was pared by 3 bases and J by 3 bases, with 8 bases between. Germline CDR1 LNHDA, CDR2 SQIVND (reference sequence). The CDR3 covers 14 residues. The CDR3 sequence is CASSIAGANEKLFF. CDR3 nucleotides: TGTGCCAGTAGTATCGCAGGGGCTAATGAAAAACTGTTTTTT.

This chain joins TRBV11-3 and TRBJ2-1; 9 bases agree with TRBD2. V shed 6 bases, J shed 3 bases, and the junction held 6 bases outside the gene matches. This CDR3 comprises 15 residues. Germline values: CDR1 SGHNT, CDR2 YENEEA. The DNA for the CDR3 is TGTGCCAGCAGACCGCCAGCGGGGGGCTACAATGAGCAGTTCTTC. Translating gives CASRPPAGGYNEQFF.

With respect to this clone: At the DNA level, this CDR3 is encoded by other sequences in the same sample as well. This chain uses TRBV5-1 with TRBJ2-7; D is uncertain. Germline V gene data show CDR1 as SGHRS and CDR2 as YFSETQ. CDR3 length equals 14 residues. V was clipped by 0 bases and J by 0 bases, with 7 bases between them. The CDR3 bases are TGCGCCAGCAGCTTGGGTACAGCCTCCTACGAGCAGTACTTC. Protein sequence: CASSLGTASYEQYF. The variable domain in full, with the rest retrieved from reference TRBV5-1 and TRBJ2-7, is KAGVTQTPRYLIKTRGQQVTLSCSPISGHRSVSWYQQTPGQGLQFLFEYFSETQRNKGNFPGRFSGRQFSNSRSEMNVSTLELGDSALYLCASSLGTASYEQYFGPGTRLTVT.

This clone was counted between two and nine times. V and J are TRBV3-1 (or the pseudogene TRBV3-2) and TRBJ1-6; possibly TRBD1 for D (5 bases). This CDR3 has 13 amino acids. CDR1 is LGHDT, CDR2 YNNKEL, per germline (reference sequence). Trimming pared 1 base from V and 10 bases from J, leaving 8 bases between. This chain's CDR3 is CASSQGGVSPLHF. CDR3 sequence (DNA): TGTGCCAGCAGCCAAGGAGGGGTGTCACCCCTCCACTTT.

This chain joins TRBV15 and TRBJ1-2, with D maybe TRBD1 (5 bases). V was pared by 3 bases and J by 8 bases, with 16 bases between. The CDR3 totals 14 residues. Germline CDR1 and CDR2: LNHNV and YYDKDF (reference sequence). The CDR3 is CATSRGPGTNGYTF. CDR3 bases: TGTGCCACCAGCAGGGGGCCCGGTACAAACGGCTACACCTTC.

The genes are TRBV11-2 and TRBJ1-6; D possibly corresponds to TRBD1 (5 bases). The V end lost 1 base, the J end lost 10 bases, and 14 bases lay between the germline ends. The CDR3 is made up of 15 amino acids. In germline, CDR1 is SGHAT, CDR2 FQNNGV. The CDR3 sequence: CASSLVVQGFSPLHF. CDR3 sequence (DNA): TGTGCCAGCAGCTTAGTAGTCCAGGGATTCTCACCCCTCCACTTT.

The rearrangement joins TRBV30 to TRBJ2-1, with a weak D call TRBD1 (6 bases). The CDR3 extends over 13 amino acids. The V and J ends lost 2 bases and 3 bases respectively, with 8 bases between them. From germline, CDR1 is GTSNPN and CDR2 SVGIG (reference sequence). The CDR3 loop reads CAWSKGDYNEQFF. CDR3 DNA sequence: TGTGCCTGGAGTAAGGGGGACTACAATGAGCAGTTCTTC.

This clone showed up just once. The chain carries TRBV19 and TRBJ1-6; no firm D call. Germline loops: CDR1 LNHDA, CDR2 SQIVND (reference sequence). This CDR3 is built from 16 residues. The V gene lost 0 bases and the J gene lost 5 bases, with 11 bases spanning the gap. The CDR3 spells CASSIEAGINNSPLHF. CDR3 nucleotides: TGTGCCAGTAGTATAGAAGCGGGGATCAATAATTCACCCCTCCACTTT.

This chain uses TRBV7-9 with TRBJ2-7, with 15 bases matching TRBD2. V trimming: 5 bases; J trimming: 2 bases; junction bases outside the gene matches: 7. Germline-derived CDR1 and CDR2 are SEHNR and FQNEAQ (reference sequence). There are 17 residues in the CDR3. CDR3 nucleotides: TGTGCCAGCAGCGGGGGACTAGCGGGGGGTCCCGCCTACGAGCAGTACTTC. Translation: CASSGGLAGGPAYEQYF.

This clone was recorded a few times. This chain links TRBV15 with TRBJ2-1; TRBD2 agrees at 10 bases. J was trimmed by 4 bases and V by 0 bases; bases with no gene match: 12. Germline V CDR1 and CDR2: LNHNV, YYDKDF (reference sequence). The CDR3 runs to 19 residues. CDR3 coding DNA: TGTGCCACCAGCAGAGAGGCGTCTAGCGGGAGCTGGATTTACAATGAGCAGTTCTTC. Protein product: CATSREASSGSWIYNEQFF.

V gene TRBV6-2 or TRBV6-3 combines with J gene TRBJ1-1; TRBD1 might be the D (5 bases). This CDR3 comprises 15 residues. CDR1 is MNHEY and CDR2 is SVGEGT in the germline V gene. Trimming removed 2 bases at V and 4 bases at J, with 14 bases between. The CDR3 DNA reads TGTGCCAGCAGTTACGCCCAGGGTGGTGGCACTGAAGCTTTCTTT. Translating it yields CASSYAQGGGTEAFF.

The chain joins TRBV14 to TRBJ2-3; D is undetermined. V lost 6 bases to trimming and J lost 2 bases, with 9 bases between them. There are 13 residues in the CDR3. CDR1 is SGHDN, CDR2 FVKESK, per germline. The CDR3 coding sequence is TGTGCCAGCAGACTTCAGTCCACAGATACGCAGTATTTT. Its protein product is CASRLQSTDTQYF.

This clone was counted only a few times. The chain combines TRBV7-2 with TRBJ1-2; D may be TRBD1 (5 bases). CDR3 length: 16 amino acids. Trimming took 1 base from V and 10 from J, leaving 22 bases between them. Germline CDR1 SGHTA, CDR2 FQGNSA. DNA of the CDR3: TGTGCCAGCAGCTTAGATGTGGGGCGGACGGCGCTAGACTACACCTTC. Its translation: CASSLDVGRTALDYTF.

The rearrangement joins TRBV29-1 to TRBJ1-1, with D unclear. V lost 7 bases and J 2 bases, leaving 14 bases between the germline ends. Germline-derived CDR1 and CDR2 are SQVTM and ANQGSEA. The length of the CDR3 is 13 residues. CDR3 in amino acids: CSGYSPINTEAFF. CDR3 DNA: TGCAGCGGCTACAGCCCCATAAACACTGAAGCTTTCTTT.